What follows are 29 T cell receptor beta chains derived from one specimen sequenced in a study of blood T cell repertoires in COVID-19. Some clones are missing from TCRdb's copy, which holds only in-frame ones; the method was immunoSEQ multiplex PCR. The sample comprises fewer than 35,000 clones, roughly nine tenths of which are singletons, and approximately 3.7% rests with the top ten. The sequencing sample was made of peripheral blood. These receptors all stem from a man between 60 and 70 years old with acute or convalescent COVID-19.

This clone was counted a few times. The rearrangement joins TRBV6-5 to TRBJ1-3; D gene uncertain. This CDR3 comprises 12 residues. Germline V CDR1 and CDR2: MNHEY, SVGAGI. Trimming cost V 8 bases and J 9 bases, with 14 bases left between them. The DNA of the CDR3 is TGTGCCAGCGGGCGAATCCCTCCCACCATATATTTT. Translation gives CASGRIPPTIYF.

This clone showed up just once. V is TRBV7-9 and J is TRBJ2-7, with D possibly TRBD1 on 6 matching bases. Germline V CDR1 and CDR2: SEHNR, FQNEAQ (reference sequence). There are 16 residues in the CDR3. V dropped 0 bases and J dropped 7 bases, with 19 bases sitting between them. The CDR3 sequence is CASSLARTADLGEQYV. CDR3 coding DNA: TGTGCCAGCAGCTTAGCTCGGACAGCCGATTTGGGGGAGCAGTACGTC.

The chain couples TRBV28 to TRBJ2-2; D call uncertain. Germline V CDR1 and CDR2: MDHEN, SYDVKM. V lost 4 bases and J lost 5, with 11 bases in between. This CDR3 spans 14 amino acids. Here the CDR3 reads CASSSSDGTGELFF. CDR3 coding DNA: TGTGCCAGCAGTTCATCCGACGGGACCGGGGAGCTGTTTTTT.

The J gene is TRBJ2-3, the V gene TRBV2; 8 nucleotides align to TRBD1. The ends lost 8 bases at V and 4 bases at J; junction bases unmatched: 8. This CDR3 comprises 14 residues. CDR1 is SNHLY, CDR2 FYNNEI, per germline. The CDR3 region has the DNA TGTGCCAGCCAAACCCCGGGACAGGCAGATACGCAGTATTTT. Its translation is CASQTPGQADTQYF.

The rearrangement uses TRBV18 and TRBJ2-3; tentatively, D is TRBD2 (6 bases). The CDR3 covers 16 residues. V was trimmed by 3 bases and J by 1 base, leaving 14 bases between them. Germline CDR1 KGHSH, CDR2 LQKENI. In DNA form, the CDR3 reads TGTGCCAGCTCACCGGTGGGGGAGGCTTGCACAGATACGCAGTATTTT. Its protein product is CASSPVGEACTDTQYF.

The V and J genes are TRBV19 and TRBJ2-2, with TRBD2 matching over 11 bases. Germline CDR1 reads LNHDA; CDR2 reads SQIVND (reference sequence). This CDR3 is built from 16 residues. Trimming removed 5 bases from V and 0 bases from J; junction bases left unmatched: 2. CDR3 nucleotides: TGTGCCAGTAGTGTTAGCGGGAGGGCGAACACCGGGGAGCTGTTTTTT. Residues: CASSVSGRANTGELFF.

CDR3 protein: CASSLGHQNYGYTF. The CDR3 nucleotides are TGTGCCAGCAGCTTGGGACATCAAAACTATGGCTACACCTTC. The genes are TRBV5-6 and TRBJ1-2, with D unresolved. This CDR3 is 14 amino acids long. Looked up from germline, CDR1 is SGHDT and CDR2 is YYEEEE. Trimming removed 0 bases at V and 2 bases at J, with 8 bases between.

The J gene is TRBJ2-5, the V gene TRBV19, with D perhaps matching TRBD1 (6 bases). The CDR3 runs 12 residues. Germline V gene data show CDR1 as LNHDA and CDR2 as SQIVND (reference sequence). V lost 5 bases, J lost 7 bases, and 11 bases lay in between. CDR3 sequence: CASSGRGGTQYF. The DNA for the CDR3 is TGTGCCAGTAGTGGCCGAGGGGGGACCCAGTACTTC.

Details on this clone: The junction departs from germline at one end; a sequencing error may be responsible. The chain uses TRBV19 and TRBJ2-6; 7 bases agree with TRBD2. This CDR3 is built from 13 residues. CDR1 and CDR2 (germline): LNHDA, SQIVND (reference sequence). Written as DNA, the CDR3 is TGTGCCAGTAGTAAGGGAGGGGTCAACGTCCTGACTTTC. Amino acid sequence: CASSKGGVNVLTF.

The table lists this clone with a count of one. The chain recombines TRBV19 with TRBJ1-1, with 7 bases aligning to TRBD1. The V gene's germline CDR1 is LNHDA and CDR2 SQIVND (reference sequence). There are 11 residues in the CDR3. With 7 bases clipped from V and 8 bases from J, the junction kept 4 bases outside the gene matches. CDR3 nucleotides: TGTGCCAGTACGAGACAGGGAGAAGCTTTCTTT. It translates to CASTRQGEAFF. The full variable domain, rest sourced from reference TRBV19 and TRBJ1-1, is DGGITQSPKYLFRKEGQNVTLSCEQNLNHDAMYWYRQDPGQGLRLIYYSQIVNDFQKGDIAEGYSVSREKKESFPLTVTSAQKNPTAFYLCASTRQGEAFFGQGTRLTVV.

This chain uses TRBV6-4 with TRBJ2-2; weak D call: TRBD1 (6 bases). From germline, CDR1 is MRHNA and CDR2 SNTAGT. The CDR3 covers 14 residues. The ends were cut back, 4 bases at V and 1 base at J, with 7 bases in the middle. CDR3 nucleotides: TGTGCCAGCAGTGCGGACAGGAACACCGGGGAGCTGTTTTTT. Amino acids: CASSADRNTGELFF.

The V call is TRBV10-3, the J call TRBJ1-1; no clear D gene. Deletions cut 3 bases from V and 3 bases from J, with 11 bases between. Germline CDR1 is ENHRY and CDR2 is SYGVKD. This CDR3 is 14 amino acids long. Here the CDR3 reads CAISEGRLDTEAFF. The CDR3 nucleotides read TGTGCCATCAGTGAAGGCAGGTTGGACACTGAAGCTTTCTTT.

V gene TRBV18 combines with J gene TRBJ1-5; 7 bases align to TRBD1. J gave up 7 bases and V 3 bases, and 9 bases lay outside the gene matches. Germline CDR1 and CDR2: KGHSH and LQKENI. This CDR3 comprises 15 residues. CDR3: CASSPNHRGGQPQHF. The CDR3 nucleotides are TGTGCCAGCTCACCGAACCACAGGGGAGGCCAGCCCCAGCATTTT.

The chain carries TRBV28 and TRBJ1-1; D perhaps matches TRBD1 (5 bases). This CDR3 is built from 15 residues. Germline assignment: CDR1 MDHEN and CDR2 SYDVKM. V was pared by 7 bases and J by 5 bases, with 20 bases between. The CDR3 nucleotides read TGTGCCAGCACCTATGGCTCAGGGCTGGGTACTGAAGCTTTCTTT. This translates into CASTYGSGLGTEAFF. Full variable domain (remainder filled in from reference TRBV28 and TRBJ1-1): DVKVTQSSRYLVKRTGEKVFLECVQDMDHENMFWYRQDPGLGLRLIYFSYDVKMKEKGDIPEGYSVSREKKERFSLILESASTNQTSMYLCASTYGSGLGTEAFFGQGTRLTVV.

The rearrangement links TRBV11-3 to TRBJ2-5; 7 nucleotides agree with TRBD1. Germline lookup yields CDR1 SGHNT and CDR2 YENEEA. There are 15 residues in the CDR3. J lost 4 bases, V lost 1 base, and 6 bases had no gene match. The DNA for the CDR3 is TGTGCCAGCAGCTTAGGACAGGGCTCCACAGAGACCCAGTACTTC. Its translation is CASSLGQGSTETQYF.

In its sample, this clone was seen once. The V and J genes are TRBV7-8 and TRBJ1-2, with 7 nucleotides matching TRBD1. Germline V gene sequence: CDR1 SGHVS, CDR2 FQNEAQ. This CDR3 has 13 amino acids. V was pared by 2 bases and J by 6 bases, with 3 bases of the junction left unmatched. As DNA, the CDR3 is TGTGCCAGCAGCTTACCAGACAGGGATGGCTACACCTTC. Its protein product is CASSLPDRDGYTF.

The V call is TRBV6-5, the J call TRBJ2-1; the D gene is possibly TRBD2 (5 bases). V lost 8 bases to trimming and J lost 10 bases, with 18 bases between them. Germline V gives CDR1 MNHEY, CDR2 SVGAGI. CDR3 length: 13 amino acids. CDR3 sequence (DNA): TGTGCCAGCGGGTTGGGGATGGGGAGAGAGCAGTTCTTC. Translation: CASGLGMGREQFF.

The V call is TRBV6-1, the J call TRBJ1-6; 9 nucleotides line up with TRBD1. The CDR3 loop spans 17 amino acids. Per the germline V gene, CDR1 is MNHNS and CDR2 is SASEGT. V lost 4 bases, J lost 7 bases, and 11 bases stayed unmatched. CDR3: CASSGRSAGTGNSPLHF. Here the CDR3 DNA reads TGTGCCAGCAGTGGACGCAGTGCCGGGACAGGGAATTCACCCCTCCACTTT.

The chain has TRBV3-1 (or the pseudogene TRBV3-2) and TRBJ2-7; unclear D gene. There are 14 residues in the CDR3. Per germline, CDR1 LGHDT and CDR2 YNNKEL (reference sequence). V dropped 4 bases and J dropped 1 base, with 11 bases sitting between them. The CDR3: CASSPLGPSYEQYF. The CDR3 DNA follows: TGTGCCAGCAGCCCGCTTGGCCCGTCCTACGAGCAGTACTTC.

The chain is built from TRBV30 and TRBJ1-2; TRBD1 agrees at 9 bases. V was pared by 4 bases and J by 9 bases, with 9 bases of the junction left unmatched. Germline-derived CDR1 and CDR2 are GTSNPN and SVGIG (reference sequence). The CDR3 loop spans 13 amino acids. CDR3 sequence reads: CAWTGQGAPRYTF. The DNA for the CDR3 is TGTGCCTGGACGGGACAGGGCGCTCCTCGCTACACCTTC.

The V and J genes are TRBV7-8 and TRBJ1-2; the match to TRBD1 covers 9 bases. Trimming removed 7 bases from V and 2 bases from J; junction bases left unmatched: 11. Germline CDR1 and CDR2: SGHVS and FQNEAQ. The CDR3 is 16 residues long. The CDR3 protein is CASTPGQGDINYGYTF. CDR3 bases: TGTGCCAGCACCCCGGGACAGGGAGACATAAACTATGGCTACACCTTC.

This rearrangement joins TRBV5-1 to TRBJ1-6, with D unresolved. The germline CDR1 and CDR2 sequences are SGHRS and YFSETQ. The CDR3 consists of 16 residues. Trimming removed 2 bases from V and 0 bases from J, with 9 bases in between. In nucleotides, the CDR3 is TGCGCCAGCAGCTTTCGTGAGAGCTCCTATAATTCACCCCTCCACTTT. It yields the protein CASSFRESSYNSPLHF. The whole variable domain, filled in from reference TRBV5-1 and TRBJ1-6, reads KAGVTQTPRYLIKTRGQQVTLSCSPISGHRSVSWYQQTPGQGLQFLFEYFSETQRNKGNFPGRFSGRQFSNSRSEMNVSTLELGDSALYLCASSFRESSYNSPLHFGNGTRLTVT.

The J gene is TRBJ2-2, the V gene TRBV5-1; D gene ambiguous. The CDR3 extends over 16 amino acids. V lost 0 bases, J lost 6 bases, and 15 bases lay in between. Germline CDR1 SGHRS, CDR2 YFSETQ. This CDR3 is CASSLAEFAAAGELFF. CDR3 DNA sequence: TGCGCCAGCAGCTTGGCCGAATTCGCGGCCGCCGGGGAGCTGTTTTTT.

The chain uses TRBV19 and TRBJ1-2, with a possible D match to TRBD1 (5 bases). Per the germline V gene, CDR1 is LNHDA and CDR2 is SQIVND (reference sequence). Deletions cut 5 bases from V and 4 bases from J, with 20 bases between. The CDR3 consists of 16 residues. CDR3 coding DNA: TGTGCCAGTAGTGCCGGGCCCCAAAGGGGTATCTATGGCTACACCTTC. Translating it yields CASSAGPQRGIYGYTF.

The sample holds one count of this clone. This sequence joins TRBV19 and TRBJ2-2; tentative D call: TRBD2 (5 bases). Germline V gives CDR1 LNHDA, CDR2 SQIVND (reference sequence). Trimming stripped 11 bases from V and 8 bases from J, with 21 bases between. The CDR3 contains 14 residues. The CDR3 sequence: CASQSADYWGELFF. The CDR3 DNA reads as TGTGCCTCCCAATCGGCAGACTACTGGGGGGAGCTGTTTTTT.

The V call is TRBV5-4, the J call TRBJ2-6; D call uncertain. Germline CDR1 SGHNT, CDR2 YYREEE (reference sequence). V was pared by 6 bases and J by 4 bases, with 17 bases between. The CDR3 sequence is 16 residues long. CDR3 loop: CASTLPGKTGANVLTF. Written as DNA, the CDR3 is TGTGCCAGCACCCTTCCAGGAAAGACAGGGGCCAACGTCCTGACTTTC.

The rearrangement joins TRBV25-1 to TRBJ2-7; D not certain. CDR3 size: 15 residues. Germline CDR1 is MGHDK and CDR2 is SYGVNS. The V and J ends lost 3 bases and 0 bases respectively, with 12 bases between them. CDR3 residues: CASSDQSSYSYEQYF. As DNA, the CDR3 is TGTGCCAGCAGTGATCAAAGCTCTTACTCCTACGAGCAGTACTTC.

The chain carries TRBV19 and TRBJ1-1; D is undetermined. The CDR3 has 13 amino acids. V was shortened by 3 bases and J by 6 bases, with 11 bases between the two germline ends. Germline CDR1 and CDR2: LNHDA and SQIVND (reference sequence). The CDR3 here is CASSMGGFAEAFF. CDR3 in DNA: TGTGCCAGTAGTATGGGAGGGTTCGCTGAAGCTTTCTTT. The full variable domain, in which reference TRBV19 and TRBJ1-1 provide the parts outside the CDR3, is DGGITQSPKYLFRKEGQNVTLSCEQNLNHDAMYWYRQDPGQGLRLIYYSQIVNDFQKGDIAEGYSVSREKKESFPLTVTSAQKNPTAFYLCASSMGGFAEAFFGQGTRLTVV.

The J gene is TRBJ2-7, the V gene TRBV5-1, with 9 positions matching TRBD1. This CDR3 spans 18 amino acids. Germline CDR1 is SGHRS and CDR2 is YFSETQ. V shed 4 bases and J 0 bases; nucleotides not matched to a gene: 14. The CDR3 protein is CASSPGSSYRGLSYEQYF. CDR3 nucleotide sequence: TGCGCCAGCAGCCCCGGGTCCTCGTACAGGGGGCTCTCCTACGAGCAGTACTTC.